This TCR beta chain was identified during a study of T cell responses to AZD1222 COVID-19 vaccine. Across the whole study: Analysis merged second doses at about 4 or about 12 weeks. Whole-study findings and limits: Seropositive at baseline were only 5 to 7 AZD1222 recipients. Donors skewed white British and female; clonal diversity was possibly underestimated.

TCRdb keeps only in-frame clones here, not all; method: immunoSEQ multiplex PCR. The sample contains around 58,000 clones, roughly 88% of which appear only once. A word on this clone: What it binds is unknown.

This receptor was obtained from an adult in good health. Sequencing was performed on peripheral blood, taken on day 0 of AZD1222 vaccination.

The CDR3 spells CATSEATQGAGDYGYTF. CDR3 bases: TGTGCCACCAGTGAAGCAACACAGGGGGCCGGGGACTATGGCTACACCTTC. The chain uses TRBV24-1 and TRBJ1-2; the match to TRBD1 covers 9 bases. The V and J ends lost 4 bases and 3 bases, in that order; junction bases with no gene match: 11. The CDR3 spans 17 residues. Germline V lookup: CDR1 KGHDR, CDR2 SFDVKD.